Following are 13 T cell receptor beta chains from one sample sequenced in a study of vaccination effects on CD4 cells after COVID-19. Sequencing was preceded by expansion of antigen-specific CD4+ T cells with viral peptide pools in the ViraFEST assay. Cells that had been cultured for about 10 days were the source of isolated CD4+ T cells. Antigen specificity for these receptors is unknown. Only in-frame clones appear in the TCRdb table, and some are missing; sequencing was by immunoSEQ multiplex PCR. The sample carries around 31,000 clones, approximately 68% recorded once. The sequencing used CD4+ T cells from PBMCs cultured with HCoV-229E spike peptides, collected before COVID-19 vaccination. These receptors came from a human donor who received a COVID-19 vaccine.

This clone was observed a handful of times. The rearrangement joins TRBV12-5 to TRBJ1-5; the D gene is possibly TRBD1 (5 bases). The CDR3 covers 16 residues. CDR1 and CDR2 (germline): LGHNT, FRNRAP. V shed 0 bases and J shed 6 bases, with 15 bases lying between them. CDR3 DNA: TGTGCTAGTGGTTTGGTATCGATCAGGGAGGCTCAGCCCCAGCATTTT. Translating gives CASGLVSIREAQPQHF.

Only one count was recorded for this clone. V usage is TRBV12-3 or TRBV12-4 and J usage is TRBJ1-2, with unresolved D. The V end was cut by 5 bases, the J end by 4 bases, with 11 bases between. This CDR3 has 13 amino acids. CDR3 sequence reads: CASSPRQIYGYTF. DNA for the CDR3: TGTGCCAGCAGTCCGAGGCAGATCTATGGCTACACCTTC.

The chain has TRBV5-1 and TRBJ2-3; possibly TRBD2 for D (5 bases). This CDR3 has 13 amino acids. Trimming stripped 7 bases from V and 0 bases from J, with 9 bases between. Germline CDR1 reads SGHRS; CDR2 reads YFSETQ. CDR3 DNA: TGCGCCAGCCGGACTCGCAGCACAGATACGCAGTATTTT. The encoded protein is CASRTRSTDTQYF. Supplemented by reference TRBV5-1 and TRBJ2-3, the full variable domain reads KAGVTQTPRYLIKTRGQQVTLSCSPISGHRSVSWYQQTPGQGLQFLFEYFSETQRNKGNFPGRFSGRQFSNSRSEMNVSTLELGDSALYLCASRTRSTDTQYFGPGTRLTVL.

The chain links TRBV7-3 to TRBJ1-1; perhaps TRBD1 as D (5 bases). The V end was cut by 3 bases, the J end by 5 bases, with 10 bases between. CDR3 length equals 13 residues. Germline assignment: CDR1 SGHTA and CDR2 FQGTGA. The CDR3 reads CASSFGGVTEAFF. DNA for the CDR3: TGTGCCAGCAGCTTCGGAGGGGTAACTGAAGCTTTCTTT.

The chain carries TRBV12-3 or TRBV12-4 and TRBJ1-2; tentatively, D is TRBD1 (6 bases). Trimming cost V 3 bases and J 6 bases, with 11 bases left between them. The CDR3 runs 13 residues. The DNA of the CDR3 is TGTGCCAGCAGTTTGGGCTACAGGGATGGCTACACCTTC. Translated, it gives CASSLGYRDGYTF.

This clone was detected ten times or more. CDR3 amino acids: CASSQVETGGWGGRANYGYTF. CDR3 DNA sequence: TGCGCCAGCAGCCAAGTGGAGACAGGGGGATGGGGTGGCCGAGCTAACTATGGCTACACCTTC. This rearrangement joins TRBV4-1 to TRBJ1-2; 9 nucleotides align to TRBD1. CDR1 is MGHRA and CDR2 is YSYEKL in the germline V gene. V dropped 1 base and J dropped 0; count of bases not matched to a gene: 18. The CDR3 length is 21 residues.

In this sample, this clone turned up once. J is TRBJ1-1 and V is TRBV20-1, with D possibly matching TRBD1 (5 bases). The germline V and J ends were trimmed by 3 bases and 0 bases, with 14 bases remaining between them. The CDR3 has 15 amino acids. Per germline, CDR1 DFQATT and CDR2 SNEGSKA (reference sequence). This CDR3 is CSASVGGAMNTEAFF. The CDR3 bases are TGCAGTGCTAGTGTCGGGGGAGCCATGAACACTGAAGCTTTCTTT.

This clone was seen more than once but under ten times. The chain combines TRBV18 with TRBJ2-2, with TRBD1 matching 12 bases. Germline assignment: CDR1 KGHSH and CDR2 LQKENI. There are 16 residues in the CDR3. Losses at the gene ends were 0 bases for V and 7 bases for J; bases not matched to a gene: 3. In DNA, the CDR3 is TGTGCCAGCTCACCACCGGGACAGGGGGCAGTCGGGGAGCTGTTTTTT. Encoded protein: CASSPPGQGAVGELFF.

J is TRBJ2-2 and V is TRBV24-1, with 8 positions matching TRBD1. CDR3 length: 14 amino acids. Unmatched junction bases numbered 3, after V lost 4 bases and J lost 6 bases. The germline CDR1 and CDR2 sequences are KGHDR and SFDVKD. The CDR3 protein is CATSDWTGPGELFF. CDR3 coding DNA: TGTGCCACCAGTGACTGGACAGGGCCCGGGGAGCTGTTTTTT.

This rearrangement joins TRBV19 to TRBJ1-1; the D is unclear. The CDR3 consists of 11 residues. Germline CDR1 LNHDA, CDR2 SQIVND (reference sequence). Trimming removed 4 bases at V and 2 bases at J, with 2 bases between. The CDR3 bases are TGTGCCAGTAGTACAAACACTGAAGCTTTCTTT. Protein: CASSTNTEAFF.

This rearrangement joins TRBV6-5 to TRBJ1-6, with a tentative D call TRBD1 (6 bases). The CDR3 spans 15 residues. Germline lookup yields CDR1 MNHEY and CDR2 SVGAGI. V was pared by 6 bases and J by 7 bases, with 16 bases between. CDR3 DNA: TGTGCCAGCAGGATCCAAGGACAGCCAAATTCACCCCTCCACTTT. This gives the protein CASRIQGQPNSPLHF.

The V and J genes are TRBV27 and TRBJ2-3; D unresolved. Trimming pared 9 bases from V and 0 bases from J, leaving 13 bases between. Germline CDR1 and CDR2: MNHEY and SMNVEV (reference sequence). This CDR3 has 14 amino acids. The DNA of the CDR3 is TGTGCCAGTTGGGGTTTATCTAGCACAGATACGCAGTATTTT. Protein: CASWGLSSTDTQYF.

This clone has more than one count but fewer than ten. The chain carries TRBV9 and TRBJ1-4; TRBD1 agrees at 10 bases. The trim removed 4 bases at V and 5 bases at J, leaving 5 bases unmatched. The CDR3 runs 15 residues. Germline CDR1 reads SGDLS; CDR2 reads YYNGEE. The DNA for the CDR3 is TGTGCCAGCAGCTTCCGACAGGGGGCAAATGAAAAACTGTTTTTT. Amino acids: CASSFRQGANEKLFF.